This TCR beta chain emerged from a study of cytomegalovirus exposure and HLA in healthy donors. Regarding this clone: Its antigen is not known.

Primers for the PCR totalled 60 Vbeta and 13 Jbeta. TCRdb keeps only in-frame clones here, not all; method: immunoSEQ multiplex PCR. The data hold about 190,000 clones, with about 87% observed a single time. Study-wide points: Segments of the TCR beta V type were, in most cases, productive about 90% or about 30% of the time in an earlier analysis.

Trimming removed 0 bases from V and 7 bases from J, with 4 bases in between. The CDR3 length is 11 residues. CDR1 is MNHEY and CDR2 is SVGAGI in the germline V gene. The chain links TRBV6-5 to TRBJ2-7; D is unclear. This TCR came from a man aged 25-40 years in good health and CMV-seronegative. Material: PBMCs. The DNA of the CDR3 is TGTGCCAGCAGTTACTCCCGGGAGCAGTACTTC. Protein product: CASSYSREQYF.